The T cell receptor (beta chain) described here comes from a study of CD8+CD57+ T cells in acquired aplastic anemia. In the study overall: There were about 10.8 million reads, on average, for CD4+ cells from healthy donors.

Between the trimmed V and J ends, which lost 11 bases and 6 bases, there was a span of 17 bases. Germline CDR1 reads MNHEY; CDR2 reads SMNVEV (reference sequence). The CDR3 is 12 amino acids. Researchers used genomic DNA as the template to profile TCR beta VDJ and CDR3. From the reads, TCRdb called clonotypes with MiXCR, one entry per CDR3 protein. This table holds about 170,000 distinct CDR3 sequences, roughly 47% found once. Study findings and constraints: A set of some 28 CD8+ CDR3 sequences was shared between patients and controls, and these sequences appeared highly expressed in patients.

Of note for this clonotype: The target antigen is unknown. A much larger clone lies a single base off, so this may be a read error.

The sequencing input was sorted CD4+, CD8+, or CD8+CD57+ T cells (not recorded which) from PBMCs. This chain links TRBV27 with TRBJ2-7; maybe TRBD1 (6 bases). This TCR came from a human donor in good health. CDR3 amino acids: CARYRQGSEQYF. DNA for the CDR3: TGTGCCCGCTACAGGCAGGGGTCCGAGCAGTACTTC.